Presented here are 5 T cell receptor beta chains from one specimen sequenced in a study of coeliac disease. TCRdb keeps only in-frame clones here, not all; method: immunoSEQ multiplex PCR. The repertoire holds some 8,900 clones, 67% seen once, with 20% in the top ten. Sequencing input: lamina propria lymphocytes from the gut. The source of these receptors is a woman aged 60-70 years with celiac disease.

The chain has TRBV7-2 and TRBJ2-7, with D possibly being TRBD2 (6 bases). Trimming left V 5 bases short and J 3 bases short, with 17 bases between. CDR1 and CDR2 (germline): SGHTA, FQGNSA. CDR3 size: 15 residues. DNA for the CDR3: TGTGCCAGCAGCAATTATGCGGGACGCGGCTACGAGCAGTACTTC. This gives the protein CASSNYAGRGYEQYF. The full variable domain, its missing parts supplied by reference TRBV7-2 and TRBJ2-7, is GAGVSQSPSNKVTEKGKDVELRCDPISGHTALYWYRQSLGQGLEFLIYFQGNSAPDKSGLPSDRFSAERTGGSVSTLTIQRTQQEDSAVYLCASSNYAGRGYEQYFGPGTRLTVT.

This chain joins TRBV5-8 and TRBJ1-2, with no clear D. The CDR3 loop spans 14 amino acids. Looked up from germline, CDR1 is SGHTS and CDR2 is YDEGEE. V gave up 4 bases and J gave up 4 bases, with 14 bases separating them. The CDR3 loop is CASSPSHRGYGYTF. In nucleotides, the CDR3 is TGTGCCAGCAGCCCCAGCCATAGAGGCTATGGCTACACCTTC.

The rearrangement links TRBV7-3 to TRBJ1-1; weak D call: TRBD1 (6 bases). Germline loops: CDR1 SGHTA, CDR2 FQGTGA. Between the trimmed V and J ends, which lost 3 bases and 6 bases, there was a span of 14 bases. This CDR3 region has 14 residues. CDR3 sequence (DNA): TGTGCCAGCAGCTTGGGCAGGGGAGCCCCTGAAGCTTTCTTT. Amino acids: CASSLGRGAPEAFF.

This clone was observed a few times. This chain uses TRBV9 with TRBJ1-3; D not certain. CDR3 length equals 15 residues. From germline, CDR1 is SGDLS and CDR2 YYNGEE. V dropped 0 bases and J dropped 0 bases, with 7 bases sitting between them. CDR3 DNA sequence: TGTGCCAGCAGCGTAGATCACAGCTCTGGAAACACCATATATTTT. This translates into CASSVDHSSGNTIYF.

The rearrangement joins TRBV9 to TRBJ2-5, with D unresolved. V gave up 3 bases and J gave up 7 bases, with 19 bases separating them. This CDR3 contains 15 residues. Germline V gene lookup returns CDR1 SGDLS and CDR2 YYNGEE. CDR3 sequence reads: CASSAAPAHCWTQYF. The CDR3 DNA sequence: TGTGCCAGCAGCGCCGCGCCCGCCCACTGTTGGACCCAGTACTTC. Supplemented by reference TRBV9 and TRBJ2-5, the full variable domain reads DSGVTQTPKHLITATGQRVTLRCSPRSGDLSVYWYQQSLDQGLQFLIQYYNGEERAKGNILERFSAQQFPDLHSELNLSSLELGDSALYFCASSAAPAHCWTQYFGPGTRLLVL.